This record covers a single T cell receptor (beta chain). The germline gives CDR1 SGHNT, CDR2 YYREEE (reference sequence). CDR3 length: 19 residues. Trimming took 1 base from V and 3 from J, leaving 23 bases between them. The record originates from a study of shared clonotypes between healthy human individuals. Method: immunoSEQ multiplex PCR; TCRdb's copy keeps in-frame clones and lacks some. This table has about 660,000 clones, 74% appearing once. The chain couples TRBV5-4 to TRBJ1-3, with a possible D match to TRBD1 (6 bases). The TCR comes from a woman in her twenties or thirties in good health. Material for sequencing was memory CD4+ T cells sorted from blood. The sample's subset: CD45RA-negative fraction. The CDR3 bases are TGTGCCAGCAGCTTGTCGGCGGGGGACACCTTCCCCGGTGGAAACACCATATATTTT. Translated, it gives CASSLSAGDTFPGGNTIYF. The full variable domain, with the rest looked up from reference TRBV5-4 and TRBJ1-3, is ETGVTQSPTHLIKTRGQQVTLRCSSQSGHNTVSWYQQALGQGPQFIFQYYREEENGRGNFPPRFSGLQFPNYSSELNVNALELDDSALYLCASSLSAGDTFPGGNTIYFGEGSWLTVV.